This T cell receptor (beta chain) was recorded in a study of vaccination and CD4 T cells after COVID-19. The CDR3 loop spans 15 amino acids. The ends were cut back, 4 bases at V and 3 bases at J, with 16 bases in the middle. From germline, CDR1 is MRHNA and CDR2 SNTAGT. The study sequenced cultured CD4+ T cell DNA using the Oncomine TCR Beta short-read assay. In TCRdb, the PCR reads were re-called with MiXCR into one record per CDR3 protein. The data contain some 11,000 distinct CDR3 sequences, about 56% of them seen just once; the ten biggest clones take up 21%. The sample's treatment: approximately nine-day PBMC culture with coronavirus spike peptide pools or control peptides (ViraFEST assay). CD4+ T cells were isolated by negative selection after around 11 days of culture. The sample holds one count of this clonotype. Its antigen is as yet unknown.

Sequences were obtained from CD4+ T cells from blood, cultured in vitro. The rearrangement links TRBV6-4 to TRBJ2-7; D is possibly TRBD2 (6 bases). This clonotype was sampled from a human donor who had recovered from COVID-19. The CDR3 protein is CASSGSGTSHYEQYF. The CDR3 nucleotides read TGTGCCAGCAGTGGGTCCGGGACTTCGCACTACGAGCAGTACTTC.